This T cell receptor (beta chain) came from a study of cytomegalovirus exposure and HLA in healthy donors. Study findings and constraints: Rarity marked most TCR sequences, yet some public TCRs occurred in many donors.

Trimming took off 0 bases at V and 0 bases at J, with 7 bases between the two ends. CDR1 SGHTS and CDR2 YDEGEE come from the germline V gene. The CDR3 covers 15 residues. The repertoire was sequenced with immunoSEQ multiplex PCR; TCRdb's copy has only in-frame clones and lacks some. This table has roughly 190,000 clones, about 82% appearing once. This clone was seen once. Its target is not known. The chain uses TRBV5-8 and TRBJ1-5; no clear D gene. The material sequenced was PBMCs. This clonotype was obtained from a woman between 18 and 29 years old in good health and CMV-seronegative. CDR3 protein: CASSLDSYSNQPQHF. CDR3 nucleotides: TGTGCCAGCAGCTTGGATAGCTATAGCAATCAGCCCCAGCATTTT.